This T cell receptor (beta chain) was captured in a study of CD8 T cells in ankylosing spondylitis. Quantitative barcoded 5'-RACE was used to prepare TCR beta libraries. TCRdb reprocessed the 5' RACE reads with MiXCR, giving one entry per CDR3 protein. Seen here are about 440,000 distinct CDR3 sequences, roughly 18% observed once, and the top ten hold approximately 1%. With respect to this clonotype: Its antigen is not identified.

Germline V CDR1 and CDR2: MDHEN, SYDVKM. Trimming took off 4 bases at V and 3 bases at J, with 15 bases between the two ends. CDR3 size: 15 residues. Study-wide points: The clones that were linked to disease were reported to be significantly enriched in matched synovial fluid samples from ankylosing spondylitis patients. Seemingly distinctive of ankylosing spondylitis blood was a TCR beta motif formed by eight highly homologous variants.

Sequencing was performed on blood, either unsorted or a sorted T cell fraction (not recorded which). The origin of this receptor is a male donor with ankylosing spondylitis. The rearrangement links TRBV28 to TRBJ1-2, with TRBD1 as a possible D gene (5 bases). CDR3 coding DNA: TGTGCCAGCAGTTCTTTCGGGGGTCGAGACTATGGCTACACCTTC. Protein: CASSSFGGRDYGYTF.